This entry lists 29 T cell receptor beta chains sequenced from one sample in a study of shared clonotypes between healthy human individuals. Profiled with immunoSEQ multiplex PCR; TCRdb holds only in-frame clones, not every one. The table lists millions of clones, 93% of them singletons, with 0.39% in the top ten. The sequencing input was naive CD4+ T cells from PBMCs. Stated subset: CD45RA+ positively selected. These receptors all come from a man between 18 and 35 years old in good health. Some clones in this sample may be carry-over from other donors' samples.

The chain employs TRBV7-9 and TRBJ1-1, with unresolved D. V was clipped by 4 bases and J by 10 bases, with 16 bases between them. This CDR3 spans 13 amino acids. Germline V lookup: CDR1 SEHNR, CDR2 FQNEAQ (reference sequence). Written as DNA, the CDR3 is TGTGCCAGCAGCTCGAGATTGGGCCAGGCAGCTTTCTTT. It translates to CASSSRLGQAAFF.

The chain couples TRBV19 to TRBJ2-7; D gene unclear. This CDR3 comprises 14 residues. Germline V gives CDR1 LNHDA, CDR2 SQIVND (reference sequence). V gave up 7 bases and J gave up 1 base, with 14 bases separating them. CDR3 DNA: TGTGCCAGTACCCCATGGGCCACATCCTACGAGCAGTACTTC. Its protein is CASTPWATSYEQYF.

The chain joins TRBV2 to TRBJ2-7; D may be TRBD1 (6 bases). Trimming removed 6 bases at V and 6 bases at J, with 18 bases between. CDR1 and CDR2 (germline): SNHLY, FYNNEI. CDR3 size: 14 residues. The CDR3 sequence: CASSGQLFLGEQYF. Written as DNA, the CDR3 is TGTGCCAGCAGCGGACAGCTATTCCTAGGCGAGCAGTACTTC.

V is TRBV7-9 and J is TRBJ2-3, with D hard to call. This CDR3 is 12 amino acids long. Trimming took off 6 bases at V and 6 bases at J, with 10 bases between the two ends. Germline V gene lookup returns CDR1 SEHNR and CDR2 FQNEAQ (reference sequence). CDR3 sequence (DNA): TGTGCCAGCAGATCGGAATCCGATACGCAGTATTTT. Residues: CASRSESDTQYF.

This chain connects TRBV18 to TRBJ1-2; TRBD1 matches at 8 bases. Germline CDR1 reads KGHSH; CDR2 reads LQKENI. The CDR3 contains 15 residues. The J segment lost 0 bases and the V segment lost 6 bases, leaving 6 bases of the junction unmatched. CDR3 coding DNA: TGTGCCAGCTCGCCTTCGGGACAGGCTAACTATGGCTACACCTTC. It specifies CASSPSGQANYGYTF.

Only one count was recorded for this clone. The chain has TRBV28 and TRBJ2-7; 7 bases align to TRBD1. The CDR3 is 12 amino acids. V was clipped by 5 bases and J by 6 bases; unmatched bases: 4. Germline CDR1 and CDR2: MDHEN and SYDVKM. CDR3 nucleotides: TGTGCCAGCAGTCCGACAGGGAGCGAGCAGTACTTC. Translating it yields CASSPTGSEQYF.

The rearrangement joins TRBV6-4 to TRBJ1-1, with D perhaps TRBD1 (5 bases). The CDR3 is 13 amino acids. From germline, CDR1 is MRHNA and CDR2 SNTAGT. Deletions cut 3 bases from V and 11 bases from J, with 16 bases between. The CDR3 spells CASSETAGGTAFF. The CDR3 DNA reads TGTGCCAGCAGTGAAACGGCCGGGGGAACGGCTTTCTTT.

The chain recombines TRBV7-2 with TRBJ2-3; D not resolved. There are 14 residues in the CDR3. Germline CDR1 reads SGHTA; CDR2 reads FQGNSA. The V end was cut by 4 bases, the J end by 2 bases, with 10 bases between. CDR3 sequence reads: CASSSPRLTDTQYF. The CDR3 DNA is TGTGCCAGCAGCTCCCCAAGGCTCACAGATACGCAGTATTTT.

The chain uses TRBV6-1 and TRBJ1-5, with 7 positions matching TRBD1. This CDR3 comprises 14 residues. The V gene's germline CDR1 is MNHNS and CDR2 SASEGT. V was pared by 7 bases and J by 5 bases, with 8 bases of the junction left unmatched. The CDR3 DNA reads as TGTGCCAGCATTCTGGGCAGGGGGGATCAGCCCCAGCATTTT. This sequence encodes CASILGRGDQPQHF.

CDR3 nucleotide sequence: TGTGCCAGCAGCGTCGACAGGGGAGGGAACATTCAGTACTTC. Translation gives CASSVDRGGNIQYF. The gene calls are TRBV9 and TRBJ2-4; perhaps TRBD1 as D (8 bases). V lost 2 bases, J lost 7 bases, and 13 bases lay in between. Germline CDR1 reads SGDLS; CDR2 reads YYNGEE. The CDR3 is 14 amino acids.

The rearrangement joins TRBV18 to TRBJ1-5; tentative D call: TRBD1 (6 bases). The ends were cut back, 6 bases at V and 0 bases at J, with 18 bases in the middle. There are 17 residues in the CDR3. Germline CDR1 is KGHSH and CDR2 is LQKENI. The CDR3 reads CASSFGGQPPSNQPQHF. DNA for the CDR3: TGTGCCAGCTCTTTCGGCGGACAGCCACCTAGCAATCAGCCCCAGCATTTT.

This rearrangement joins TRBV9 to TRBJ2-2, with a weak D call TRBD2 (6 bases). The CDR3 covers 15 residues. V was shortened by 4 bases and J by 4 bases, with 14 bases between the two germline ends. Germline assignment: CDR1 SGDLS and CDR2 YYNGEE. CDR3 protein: CASSPEGRSTGELFF. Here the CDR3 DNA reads TGTGCCAGCAGCCCAGAAGGGAGGAGCACCGGGGAGCTGTTTTTT. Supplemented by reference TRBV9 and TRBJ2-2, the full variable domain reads DSGVTQTPKHLITATGQRVTLRCSPRSGDLSVYWYQQSLDQGLQFLIQYYNGEERAKGNILERFSAQQFPDLHSELNLSSLELGDSALYFCASSPEGRSTGELFFGEGSRLTVL.

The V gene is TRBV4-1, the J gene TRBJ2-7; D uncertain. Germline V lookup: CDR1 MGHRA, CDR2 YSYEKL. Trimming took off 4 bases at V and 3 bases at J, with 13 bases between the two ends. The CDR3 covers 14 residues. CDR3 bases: TGCGCCAGCAGCCGCGAGGTACAGTTCTACGAGCAGTACTTC. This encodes CASSREVQFYEQYF.

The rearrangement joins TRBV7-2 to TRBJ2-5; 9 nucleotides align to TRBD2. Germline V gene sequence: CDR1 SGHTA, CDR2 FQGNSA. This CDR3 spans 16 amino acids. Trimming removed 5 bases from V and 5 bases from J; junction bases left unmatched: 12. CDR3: CASSPQSGTSIETQYF. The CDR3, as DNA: TGTGCCAGCAGCCCCCAATCCGGGACTAGCATCGAGACCCAGTACTTC. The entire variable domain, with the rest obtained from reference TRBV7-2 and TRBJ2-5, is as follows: GAGVSQSPSNKVTEKGKDVELRCDPISGHTALYWYRQSLGQGLEFLIYFQGNSAPDKSGLPSDRFSAERTGGSVSTLTIQRTQQEDSAVYLCASSPQSGTSIETQYFGPGTRLLVL.

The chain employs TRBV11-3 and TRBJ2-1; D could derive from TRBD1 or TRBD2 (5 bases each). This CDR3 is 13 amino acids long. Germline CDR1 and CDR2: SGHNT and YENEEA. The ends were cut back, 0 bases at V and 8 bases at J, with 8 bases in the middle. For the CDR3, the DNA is TGTGCCAGCAGCTTAGATCGAGGGGATGAGCAGTTCTTC. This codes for CASSLDRGDEQFF.

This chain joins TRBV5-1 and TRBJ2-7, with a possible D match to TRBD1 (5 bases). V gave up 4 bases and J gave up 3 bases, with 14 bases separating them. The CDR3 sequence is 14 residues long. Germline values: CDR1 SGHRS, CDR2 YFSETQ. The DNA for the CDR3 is TGCGCCAGCAGCCCTGAGACAGTACTCTACGAGCAGTACTTC. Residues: CASSPETVLYEQYF.

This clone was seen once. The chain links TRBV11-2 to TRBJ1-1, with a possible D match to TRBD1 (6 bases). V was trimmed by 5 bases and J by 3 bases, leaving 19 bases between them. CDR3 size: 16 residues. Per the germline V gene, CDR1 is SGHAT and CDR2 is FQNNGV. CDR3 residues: CASSEWGGAGDTEAFF. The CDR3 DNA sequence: TGTGCCAGCAGCGAATGGGGGGGCGCCGGGGACACTGAAGCTTTCTTT. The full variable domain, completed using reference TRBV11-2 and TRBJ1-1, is EAGVAQSPRYKIIEKRQSVAFWCNPISGHATLYWYQQILGQGPKLLIQFQNNGVVDDSQLPKDRFSAERLKGVDSTLKIQPAKLEDSAVYLCASSEWGGAGDTEAFFGQGTRLTVV.

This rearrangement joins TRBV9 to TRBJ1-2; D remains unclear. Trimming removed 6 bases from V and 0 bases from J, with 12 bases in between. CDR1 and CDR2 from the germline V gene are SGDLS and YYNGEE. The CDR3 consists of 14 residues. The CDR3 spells CASTQSTANYGYTF. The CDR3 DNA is TGTGCCAGCACCCAGAGTACAGCTAACTATGGCTACACCTTC.

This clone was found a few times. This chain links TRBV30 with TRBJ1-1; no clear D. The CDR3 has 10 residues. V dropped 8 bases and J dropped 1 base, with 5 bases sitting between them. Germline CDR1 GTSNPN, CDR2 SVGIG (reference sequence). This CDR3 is CAVGNTEAFF. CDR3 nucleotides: TGTGCCGTGGGGAACACTGAAGCTTTCTTT.

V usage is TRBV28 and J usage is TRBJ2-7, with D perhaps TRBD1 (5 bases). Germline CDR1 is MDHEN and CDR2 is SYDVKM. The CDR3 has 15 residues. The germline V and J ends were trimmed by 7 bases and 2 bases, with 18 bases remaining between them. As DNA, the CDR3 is TGTGCCAGCAATTCACCTACGGCAGGGCCCTACGAGCAGTACTTC. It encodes CASNSPTAGPYEQYF.

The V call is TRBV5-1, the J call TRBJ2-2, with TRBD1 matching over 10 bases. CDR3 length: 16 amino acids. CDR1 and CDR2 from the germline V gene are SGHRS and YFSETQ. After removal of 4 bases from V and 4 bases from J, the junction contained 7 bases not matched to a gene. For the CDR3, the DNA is TGCGCCAGCAGCCCAGACAGGGGGCCGAGCACCGGGGAGCTGTTTTTT. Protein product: CASSPDRGPSTGELFF.

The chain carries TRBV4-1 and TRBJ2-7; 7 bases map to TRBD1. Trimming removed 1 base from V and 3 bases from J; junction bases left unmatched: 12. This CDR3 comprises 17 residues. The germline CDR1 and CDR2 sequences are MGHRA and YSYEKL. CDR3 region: CASSQGRYRGKFYEQYF. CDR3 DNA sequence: TGCGCCAGCAGCCAAGGGAGATACAGGGGAAAGTTCTACGAGCAGTACTTC.

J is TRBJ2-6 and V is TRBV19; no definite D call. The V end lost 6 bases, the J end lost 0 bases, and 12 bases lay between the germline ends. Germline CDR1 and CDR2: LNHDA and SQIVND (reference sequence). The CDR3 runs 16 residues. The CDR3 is CASSLVLTSGANVLTF. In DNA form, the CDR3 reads TGTGCCAGTAGCCTGGTGCTCACCTCTGGGGCCAACGTCCTGACTTTC.

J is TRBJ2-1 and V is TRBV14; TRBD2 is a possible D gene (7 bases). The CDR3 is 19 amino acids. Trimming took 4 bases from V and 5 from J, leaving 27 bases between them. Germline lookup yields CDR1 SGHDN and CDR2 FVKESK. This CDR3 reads CASSPLLGGGWKSHNEQFF. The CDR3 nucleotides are TGTGCCAGCAGCCCCCTTCTTGGCGGGGGCTGGAAATCCCACAATGAGCAGTTCTTC.

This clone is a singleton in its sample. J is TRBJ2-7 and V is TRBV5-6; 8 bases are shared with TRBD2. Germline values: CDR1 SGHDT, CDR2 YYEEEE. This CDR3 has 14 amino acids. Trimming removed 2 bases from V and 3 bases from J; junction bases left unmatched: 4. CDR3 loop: CASSLAGAGYEQYF. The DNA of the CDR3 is TGTGCCAGCAGCTTAGCGGGAGCGGGCTACGAGCAGTACTTC. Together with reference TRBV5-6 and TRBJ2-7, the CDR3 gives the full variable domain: DAGVTQSPTHLIKTRGQQVTLRCSPKSGHDTVSWYQQALGQGPQFIFQYYEEEERQRGNFPDRFSGHQFPNYSSELNVNALLLGDSALYLCASSLAGAGYEQYFGPGTRLTVT.

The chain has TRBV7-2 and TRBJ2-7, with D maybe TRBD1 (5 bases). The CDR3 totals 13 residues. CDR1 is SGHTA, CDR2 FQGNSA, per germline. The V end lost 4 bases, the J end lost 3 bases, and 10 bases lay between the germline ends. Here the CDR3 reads CASSSRQSYEQYF. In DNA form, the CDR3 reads TGTGCCAGCAGCTCCCGACAGAGCTACGAGCAGTACTTC.

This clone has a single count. For the CDR3, the DNA is TGCGCCAGCAGCCCCTCGGGGGGCCTCGACTATGGCTACACCTTC. This gives the protein CASSPSGGLDYGYTF. The J gene is TRBJ1-2, the V gene TRBV4-1; D perhaps matches TRBD1 (6 bases). CDR1 and CDR2 (germline): MGHRA, YSYEKL. The V end was cut by 4 bases, the J end by 3 bases, with 15 bases between. The CDR3 covers 15 residues.

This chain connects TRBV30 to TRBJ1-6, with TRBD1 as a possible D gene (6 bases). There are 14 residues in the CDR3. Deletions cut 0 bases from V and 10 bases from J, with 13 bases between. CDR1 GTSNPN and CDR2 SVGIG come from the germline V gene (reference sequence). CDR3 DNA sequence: TGTGCCTGGAGTGTGACAGGCGCCGGGTCACCCCTCCACTTT. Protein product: CAWSVTGAGSPLHF.

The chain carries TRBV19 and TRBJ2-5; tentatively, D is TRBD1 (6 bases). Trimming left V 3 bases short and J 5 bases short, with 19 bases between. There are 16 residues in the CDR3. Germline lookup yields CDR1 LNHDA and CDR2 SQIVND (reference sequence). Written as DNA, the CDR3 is TGTGCCAGTAGTATGAAGAGGTCAGGGGCTAGGGAGACCCAGTACTTC. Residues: CASSMKRSGARETQYF.